One sample yielded the 27 T cell receptor beta chains listed below, sequenced in a study of blood T cells in healthy people across ages. The use of a sample-barcoded 5' primer and a J-beta primer mix characterized a second PCR of about 7 to 12 cycles. TCRdb recomputed calls from the 5' RACE reads with MiXCR, one row per CDR3 protein. The sample consists of fewer than 1,000,000 distinct CDR3 sequences, about 42% of them appearing once. Sample: blood. The receptor source for this set is a man aged 80 or over in good health.

This clonotype was observed many times. The chain is built from TRBV6-2 or TRBV6-3 and TRBJ2-5, with 7 bases lining up with TRBD1. The J segment lost 13 bases and the V segment lost 6 bases, leaving 8 bases of the junction unmatched. Germline V lookup: CDR1 MNHEY, CDR2 SVGEGT. The CDR3 length is 11 residues. Here the CDR3 reads CASSDGTALYF. CDR3 DNA: TGTGCCAGCAGCGACGGGACAGCGTTGTACTTC.

The gene calls are TRBV20-1 and TRBJ1-1; TRBD1 is a possible D gene (5 bases). The CDR3 covers 14 residues. V shed 3 bases and J shed 2 bases, with 13 bases lying between them. Germline CDR1 and CDR2: DFQATT and SNEGSKA (reference sequence). The CDR3 protein is CSASQGAPNTEAFF. As DNA, the CDR3 is TGCAGTGCTAGCCAGGGAGCTCCAAACACTGAAGCTTTCTTT.

The chain is built from TRBV6-1 and TRBJ2-5; 8 bases match TRBD1. This CDR3 contains 15 residues. Germline CDR1 reads MNHNS; CDR2 reads SASEGT. Trimming cost V 1 base and J 7 bases; bases outside gene matches: 8. The CDR3 reads CASSEVTGEIGTQYF. CDR3 DNA sequence: TGTGCCAGCAGTGAAGTGACAGGGGAAATCGGGACCCAGTACTTC.

The chain joins TRBV20-1 to TRBJ1-6, with D unclear. V shed 0 bases and J shed 0 bases, with 12 bases lying between them. The CDR3 is 17 residues long. CDR1 is DFQATT, CDR2 SNEGSKA, per germline (reference sequence). The CDR3 DNA sequence: TGCAGTGCTAGAGATCGGCTTTCTGGCTCCTATAATTCACCCCTCCACTTT. Translating gives CSARDRLSGSYNSPLHF.

This clonotype was seen a few times. The gene calls are TRBV28 and TRBJ2-3; D gene uncertain. The ends were cut back, 4 bases at V and 4 bases at J, with 27 bases in the middle. Per the germline V gene, CDR1 is MDHEN and CDR2 is SYDVKM. This CDR3 contains 19 residues. The CDR3 bases are TGTGCCAGCAGTTCGCTACATCCAACTCGGCGGACCCGTCCAGATACGCAGTATTTT. Translating it yields CASSSLHPTRRTRPDTQYF.

The chain recombines TRBV5-1 with TRBJ2-5; tentatively, D is TRBD2 (6 bases). The V gene lost 6 bases and the J gene lost 11 bases, with 26 bases spanning the gap. The V gene's germline CDR1 is SGHRS and CDR2 YFSETQ. This CDR3 is built from 15 residues. The CDR3 sequence: CASNEPSALYNEQYF. As DNA, the CDR3 is TGCGCCAGCAATGAACCTAGCGCCCTCTACAATGAGCAGTACTTC.

V usage is TRBV2 and J usage is TRBJ2-1; 9 bases are shared with TRBD2. This CDR3 has 13 amino acids. Germline V gene sequence: CDR1 SNHLY, CDR2 FYNNEI. V lost 7 bases to trimming and J lost 4 bases; unmatched junction nucleotides: 2. CDR3 coding DNA: TGTGCCAGCAAGCGGGAGGTTTACAATGAGCAGTTCTTC. Residues: CASKREVYNEQFF.

This clonotype was counted a few times. J is TRBJ2-2 and V is TRBV11-3, with no clear D. CDR1 and CDR2 (germline): SGHNT, YENEEA. V was trimmed by 5 bases and J by 4 bases, leaving 8 bases between them. The CDR3 is 13 residues long. CDR3 DNA: TGTGCCAGCAGCCCCGGGCCCACCGGGGAGCTGTTTTTT. Translated: CASSPGPTGELFF.

This clonotype was seen more than once but under ten times. This chain connects TRBV12-3 or TRBV12-4 to TRBJ2-7; no clear D. The CDR3 is 12 amino acids. Trimming removed 8 bases from V and 0 bases from J, with 8 bases in between. The CDR3 nucleotides read TGTGCCAGCGGAAGAGGCTCCTACGAGCAGTACTTC. As protein: CASGRGSYEQYF.

Ten or more counts support this clonotype. The genes are TRBV7-2 and TRBJ2-7; D is perhaps TRBD1 or TRBD2 (5 bases each). This CDR3 has 14 residues. The V end was cut by 6 bases, the J end by 3 bases, with 15 bases between. Germline CDR1 reads SGHTA; CDR2 reads FQGNSA. This CDR3 reads CASSSGTGFYEQYF. CDR3 DNA sequence: TGTGCCAGCAGTTCCGGGACGGGATTCTACGAGCAGTACTTC.

The chain has TRBV20-1 and TRBJ2-1, with a possible D match to TRBD2 (6 bases). V shed 2 bases and J shed 6 bases, with 17 bases lying between them. Germline CDR1 and CDR2: DFQATT and SNEGSKA (reference sequence). The CDR3 extends over 15 amino acids. In DNA form, the CDR3 reads TGCAGTGCTAGAAATAGCGGCAGAGGCCCCAATGAGCAGTTCTTC. This translates into CSARNSGRGPNEQFF.

The V and J genes are TRBV20-1 and TRBJ2-7; D is perhaps TRBD1 (7 bases). The DNA end is more similar to TRBJ2-5, so the J call may be wrong. Germline V gene data show CDR1 as DFQATT and CDR2 as SNEGSKA (reference sequence). The CDR3 consists of 13 residues. The CDR3 bases are TGCAGTGTTCCCCAGGGGGGCTGGGAGACCCAGTACTTC. It specifies CSVPQGGWETQYF.

The genes are TRBV7-2 and TRBJ1-6, with a weak D call TRBD1 (6 bases). CDR3 length equals 14 residues. The germline V gene has CDR1 SGHTA and CDR2 FQGNSA. V dropped 5 bases and J dropped 10 bases, with 15 bases sitting between them. The CDR3 DNA follows: TGTGCCAGCAGCCTCAAACAGGGAACCTCACCCCTCCACTTT. Protein product: CASSLKQGTSPLHF.

A word on this clonotype: A much larger clonotype is one base distant, so this may be a read error. The CDR3 protein is CTSRSSVTDTQYF. CDR3 sequence (DNA): TGTACCAGCAGATCTAGTGTGACAGATACGCAGTATTTT. This chain joins TRBV28 and TRBJ2-3, with D hard to call. In germline, CDR1 is MDHEN, CDR2 SYDVKM. The CDR3 sequence is 13 residues long.

The table lists this clonotype with many counts. The chain is built from TRBV5-1 and TRBJ2-3; 14 nucleotides agree with TRBD2. The CDR3 sequence is 16 residues long. Germline CDR1 SGHRS, CDR2 YFSETQ. Trimming took 4 bases from V and 4 from J; bases not matched to a gene: 5. This CDR3 reads CASSDRLAGGPDTQYF. In DNA form, the CDR3 reads TGCGCCAGCAGCGACCGACTAGCGGGAGGGCCAGATACGCAGTATTTT.

This clonotype was seen more than once but under ten times. V gene TRBV7-2 combines with J gene TRBJ2-1; 8 bases agree with TRBD2. In germline, CDR1 is SGHTA, CDR2 FQGNSA. V lost 1 base to trimming and J lost 6 bases; unmatched junction nucleotides: 5. The CDR3 has 15 residues. The CDR3 loop reads CASSLGGLVGNEQFF. CDR3 nucleotide sequence: TGTGCCAGCAGCTTAGGGGGACTAGTAGGCAATGAGCAGTTCTTC.

In this sample, this clonotype turned up once. The chain has TRBV12-3 or TRBV12-4 and TRBJ1-1; the match to TRBD1 covers 7 bases. The CDR3 has 13 amino acids. Trimming removed 11 bases from V and 5 bases from J; junction bases left unmatched: 11. The CDR3 reads CAAKTGMGTEAFF. The DNA of the CDR3 is TGTGCCGCAAAGACAGGGATGGGTACTGAAGCTTTCTTT.

This clonotype was counted at least ten times. A junction boundary mismatches the germline segment, possibly from a read error. The chain uses TRBV5-1 and TRBJ2-7; tentatively, D is TRBD2 (5 bases). This CDR3 spans 12 amino acids. CDR1 SGHRS and CDR2 YFSETQ come from the germline V gene. The chain's CDR3 is CASSLGDYEQYF. The CDR3 DNA is TGTGCCAGCAGTCTCGGGGACTACGAGCAGTACTTC.

This clonotype was seen only a few times. The chain couples TRBV20-1 to TRBJ2-7; 10 bases map to TRBD1. CDR1 and CDR2 (germline): DFQATT, SNEGSKA (reference sequence). Germline trimming cut 5 bases from V and 0 bases from J; bases unmatched to any gene: 13. The CDR3 covers 17 residues. The CDR3 sequence is CSAVFPGQGLSSYEQYF. For the CDR3, the DNA is TGCAGTGCTGTATTCCCGGGACAGGGGTTAAGCTCCTACGAGCAGTACTTC.

This clonotype was counted between two and nine times. The rearrangement links TRBV20-1 to TRBJ1-5; D ambiguous. Between the trimmed V and J ends, which lost 0 bases and 1 base, there was a span of 10 bases. CDR3 length: 15 residues. Germline lookup yields CDR1 DFQATT and CDR2 SNEGSKA (reference sequence). DNA for the CDR3: TGCAGTGCTAGAGATCAGGTTTGGAGCAATCAGCCCCAGCATTTT. Translated, it gives CSARDQVWSNQPQHF.

The genes are TRBV3-1 and TRBJ1-5, with a possible D match to TRBD1 (5 bases). This CDR3 has 14 amino acids. Trimming cost V 4 bases and J 2 bases, with 9 bases left between them. From germline, CDR1 is LGHDT and CDR2 YNNKEL (reference sequence). DNA for the CDR3: TGTGCCAGCAGCCGAACGACAGGCAATCAGCCCCAGCATTTT. Translation gives CASSRTTGNQPQHF.

The genes are TRBV20-1 and TRBJ2-1; TRBD2 aligns across 8 bases. The germline CDR1 and CDR2 sequences are DFQATT and SNEGSKA (reference sequence). This CDR3 has 14 amino acids. Trimming cost V 3 bases and J 2 bases; bases outside gene matches: 3. The CDR3 nucleotides read TGCAGTGCTAGGCCGGGACTAGCCTACAATGAGCAGTTCTTC. Encoded protein: CSARPGLAYNEQFF.

Ten or more counts support this clonotype. This chain joins TRBV24-1 and TRBJ2-1; perhaps TRBD2 as D (7 bases). CDR3 length: 17 residues. CDR1 and CDR2 (germline): KGHDR, SFDVKD. V was pared by 4 bases and J by 7 bases, with 22 bases between. The CDR3 is CATSERGGLNRRNEQFF. Written as DNA, the CDR3 is TGTGCCACCAGTGAGAGGGGGGGGCTGAATCGCCGGAATGAGCAGTTCTTC.

This clonotype showed up just a few times. The V gene is TRBV2, the J gene TRBJ2-4, with a tentative D call TRBD2 (5 bases). V was pared by 4 bases and J by 8 bases, with 15 bases between. CDR3 size: 14 residues. Germline V CDR1 and CDR2: SNHLY, FYNNEI. The CDR3 is CASSGSRPEDIQYF. The CDR3 DNA reads TGTGCCAGCAGTGGGAGTAGACCGGAGGACATTCAGTACTTC.

This clonotype was observed a handful of times. The chain uses TRBV21-1 and TRBJ2-3. TRBV21-1 is deemed a pseudogene. There are 13 residues in the CDR3. Written as DNA, the CDR3 is TGTGCCAGCGTTAATAAAACGGGAGATACGCAGTATTTT. Protein product: CASVNKTGDTQYF.

This clonotype was detected a few times. The J gene is TRBJ2-7, the V gene TRBV5-1, with D perhaps TRBD2 (6 bases). CDR1 SGHRS and CDR2 YFSETQ come from the germline V gene. This CDR3 is built from 16 residues. V was clipped by 2 bases and J by 4 bases, with 19 bases between them. CDR3 nucleotide sequence: TGCGCCAGCAGCTTTGACATGGGGACTGCGTCTTACGAGCAGTACTTC. It is translated as CASSFDMGTASYEQYF.

This clonotype appeared a few times. V usage is TRBV20-1 and J usage is TRBJ2-1; the match to TRBD2 covers 7 bases. The CDR3 covers 13 residues. The germline V gene has CDR1 DFQATT and CDR2 SNEGSKA (reference sequence). The V segment lost 6 bases and the J segment 6 bases; nucleotides outside the gene matches: 8. CDR3 nucleotides: TGCAGTGCCCATAGGCGGACTAGCAATGAGCAGTTCTTC. Protein: CSAHRRTSNEQFF.